What follows are 10 T cell receptor beta chains derived from one specimen sequenced in a study of blood T cells in healthy people across ages. Together with a sample-barcoded 5' primer, a J-beta primer mix was included in a second PCR lasting about 6 to 11 cycles. MiXCR was run by TCRdb on the 5' RACE reads, yielding one entry per CDR3 protein. Of about 2 million distinct CDR3 sequences listed, 49% were seen once; the top ten hold less than 2.5%. The specimen sequenced was blood. The receptors shown here come from a woman aged 40 to 49 in good health.

In this sample, this clonotype turned up once. This sequence joins TRBV6-6 and TRBJ2-3; D may be TRBD1 or TRBD2 (5 bases each). Looked up from germline, CDR1 is MNHNY and CDR2 is SVGAGI (reference sequence). Trimming stripped 2 bases from V and 3 bases from J, with 12 bases between. This CDR3 contains 15 residues. In nucleotides, the CDR3 is TGTGCCAGCAGTTACCCGGGACGGACGACAGATACGCAGTATTTT. It translates to CASSYPGRTTDTQYF.

The V and J genes are TRBV12-3 or TRBV12-4 and TRBJ2-3, with 8 bases matching TRBD2. The CDR3 covers 14 residues. V lost 6 bases to trimming and J lost 0 bases; unmatched junction nucleotides: 2. The CDR3 DNA is TGTGCCAGCAGGGGACTAGTCAGCACAGATACGCAGTATTTT. Protein sequence: CASRGLVSTDTQYF.

V and J are TRBV7-9 and TRBJ1-2; no clear D. This CDR3 region has 15 residues. The V gene lost 9 bases and the J gene lost 1 base, with 18 bases spanning the gap. Germline V gene data show CDR1 as SEHNR and CDR2 as FQNEAQ (reference sequence). The CDR3, as DNA: TGTGCCAGTTTTCCCCCGGCGGGCCGTAACTATGGCTACACCTTC. Its protein product is CASFPPAGRNYGYTF.

This clonotype was counted between two and nine times. The rearrangement links TRBV20-1 to TRBJ2-5; the match to TRBD1 covers 7 bases. The germline gives CDR1 DFQATT, CDR2 SNEGSKA (reference sequence). The CDR3 sequence is 14 residues long. The junction had 9 bases not matched to a gene; V was cut back by 6 bases and J by 2 bases. CDR3 nucleotides: TGCAGTGCAATCTCCGACAGGGATCAAGAGACCCAGTACTTC. Protein product: CSAISDRDQETQYF.

In its sample, this clonotype was seen a few times. The gene calls are TRBV7-2 and TRBJ1-4; 8 bases match TRBD1. The junction had 6 bases not matched to a gene; V was cut back by 3 bases and J by 3 bases. This CDR3 region has 16 residues. The V gene's germline CDR1 is SGHTA and CDR2 FQGNSA. CDR3 residues: CASSLGPGGSNEKLFF. The CDR3 DNA is TGTGCCAGCAGCTTGGGACCAGGGGGCTCTAATGAAAAACTGTTTTTT.

With respect to this clonotype: An end of the junction differs from the germline gene, which may be a read error. The chain has TRBV7-7 and TRBJ2-7; D is unresolved. The CDR3 runs to 13 residues. Germline CDR1 SSHAT, CDR2 FNYEAQ (reference sequence). CDR3 bases: TGTGCTAGCAGCCCCGGTTCCCCCTACGAGCAGTACTTC. Protein sequence: CASSPGSPYEQYF.

The CDR3 here is CASSVERGINNEQFF. For the CDR3, the DNA is TGTGCCAGCAGCGTAGAGAGAGGGATCAACAATGAGCAGTTCTTC. The chain employs TRBV9 and TRBJ2-1; D may be TRBD2 (5 bases). Germline V gives CDR1 SGDLS, CDR2 YYNGEE. The V end was cut by 0 bases, the J end by 5 bases, with 12 bases between. The length of the CDR3 is 15 residues.

The gene calls are TRBV5-1 and TRBJ1-2; unclear D gene. Germline V gene lookup returns CDR1 SGHRS and CDR2 YFSETQ. The CDR3 runs to 12 residues. V dropped 7 bases and J dropped 8 bases, with 15 bases sitting between them. CDR3 sequence reads: CASSGGSEGYTF. The CDR3 region has the DNA TGCGCCAGCTCGGGAGGGTCTGAGGGCTACACCTTC.

The rearrangement joins TRBV27 to TRBJ1-1; D gene unclear. CDR3 size: 14 residues. Per germline, CDR1 MNHEY and CDR2 SMNVEV (reference sequence). The germline V and J ends were trimmed by 3 bases and 4 bases, with 12 bases remaining between them. The CDR3 sequence is CASSFKGWVTEAFF. DNA for the CDR3: TGTGCCAGCAGTTTCAAAGGGTGGGTCACTGAAGCTTTCTTT.

The chain employs TRBV20-1 and TRBJ2-7, with 8 bases matching TRBD1. Germline V CDR1 and CDR2: DFQATT, SNEGSKA (reference sequence). With V trimmed by 6 bases and J by 2 bases, 12 bases remained unmatched. The CDR3 is 15 residues long. The CDR3 DNA reads as TGCAGTGCCCGGACGGGACAGGCGATAACCTACGAGCAGTACTTC. This gives the protein CSARTGQAITYEQYF.